Listed below are T cell receptor beta chains from one sample, sequenced in a study of T cell clusters in autoimmune cytopenias. After re-calling the multiplex PCR reads, TCRdb lists one entry per CDR3 protein, DNA absent. The sample is made up of roughly 7,000 distinct CDR3 sequences, and the top ten hold about 32% of it. These data were also reused for a study on T cell repertoires in aging, cancer and after chemotherapy.

Input material: peripheral blood. These receptors were collected from a human donor in good health. Both conserved end residues are part of each CDR3. Fields, in order: CDR3 protein, clone size, J gene, V gene. Size values are once, few and many counts, or a class for expanded clones, and some rows have none.

CDR3 protein: CASSPTNNEQFF; clone size: .; J gene: TRBJ2-1; V gene: TRBV12-3/TRBV12-4
CDR3 protein: CASSLGASGNTGELFF; clone size: .; J gene: TRBJ2-2; V gene: TRBV5-1
CDR3 protein: CSVSGQGALDYGYTF; clone size: medium-sized; J gene: TRBJ1-2; V gene: TRBV29-1
CDR3 protein: CASSPIQGYEQFF; clone size: .; J gene: TRBJ2-1; V gene: TRBV7-6
CDR3 protein: CASTPRSHGRELQETQYF; clone size: .; J gene: TRBJ2-5; V gene: TRBV12-3/TRBV12-4
CDR3 protein: CASSINRRTDFDTQYF; clone size: medium-sized; J gene: TRBJ2-3; V gene: TRBV19
CDR3 protein: CAWSVGLAGETQYF; clone size: medium-sized; J gene: TRBJ2-5; V gene: TRBV30
CDR3 protein: CASSLLVGDFNGDTQYF; clone size: .; J gene: TRBJ2-3; V gene: TRBV6-1
CDR3 protein: CASSPPTVFGRTQYF; clone size: medium-sized; J gene: TRBJ2-5; V gene: TRBV6-2/TRBV6-3
CDR3 protein: CAWSVRPHGYTF; clone size: .; J gene: TRBJ1-2; V gene: TRBV30
CDR3 protein: CASSLGELAKNIQYF; clone size: .; J gene: TRBJ2-4; V gene: TRBV5-4
CDR3 protein: CASDRDRGKNEQFF; clone size: .; J gene: TRBJ2-1; V gene: TRBV6-6
CDR3 protein: CATSSGTSSSYEQYF; clone size: .; J gene: TRBJ2-7; V gene: TRBV15
CDR3 protein: CASSPGGRNEQFF; clone size: medium-sized; J gene: TRBJ2-1; V gene: TRBV19
CDR3 protein: CAWMGLLNTEAFF; clone size: .; J gene: TRBJ1-1; V gene: TRBV30
CDR3 protein: CASGGTGGEKLFF; clone size: .; J gene: TRBJ1-4; V gene: TRBV6-1
CDR3 protein: CASSSRLADYNEQFF; clone size: medium-sized; J gene: TRBJ2-1; V gene: TRBV19
CDR3 protein: CASSSTGTGFTGELFF; clone size: .; J gene: TRBJ2-2; V gene: TRBV11-2
CDR3 protein: CASSPPLLAGGGEQFF; clone size: .; J gene: TRBJ2-1; V gene: TRBV5-4
CDR3 protein: CSLGTSGSVADTQYF; clone size: medium-sized; J gene: TRBJ2-3; V gene: TRBV29-1
CDR3 protein: CASSRIVGELFF; clone size: .; J gene: TRBJ2-2; V gene: TRBV18
CDR3 protein: CATSRESNSNQPQHF; clone size: medium-sized; J gene: TRBJ1-5; V gene: TRBV19
CDR3 protein: CASSLGSRITDTQYF; clone size: .; J gene: TRBJ2-3; V gene: TRBV5-6
CDR3 protein: CASSIFEGRQPQHF; clone size: .; J gene: TRBJ1-5; V gene: TRBV19
CDR3 protein: CAISGTRGHSGGIFVDTQYF; clone size: .; J gene: TRBJ2-3; V gene: TRBV10-3
CDR3 protein: CASSYSFGLAGDNTGELFF; clone size: .; J gene: TRBJ2-2; V gene: TRBV6-5
CDR3 protein: CASSYSDSLPSQYF; clone size: .; J gene: TRBJ2-7; V gene: TRBV6-2/TRBV6-3
CDR3 protein: CASSSLAGSSYNSPLHF; clone size: .; J gene: TRBJ1-6; V gene: TRBV5-5
CDR3 protein: CATVNGTPYSNQPQHF; clone size: .; J gene: TRBJ1-5; V gene: TRBV19
CDR3 protein: CATQPGGAGRGKNIQYF; clone size: .; J gene: TRBJ2-4; V gene: TRBV5-4
CDR3 protein: CASNWGRENSPLHF; clone size: .; J gene: TRBJ1-6; V gene: TRBV19
CDR3 protein: CSGQGFNTEAFF; clone size: .; J gene: TRBJ1-1; V gene: TRBV29-1
CDR3 protein: CASSSGKSTGELFF; clone size: .; J gene: TRBJ2-2; V gene: TRBV7-9
CDR3 protein: CASSKKGNTEAFF; clone size: .; J gene: TRBJ1-1; V gene: TRBV12-3/TRBV12-4
CDR3 protein: CASSQGGSGTSTDTQYF; clone size: .; J gene: TRBJ2-3; V gene: TRBV6-2/TRBV6-3
CDR3 protein: CAWSPDASPLHF; clone size: .; J gene: TRBJ1-6; V gene: TRBV30
CDR3 protein: CASLRGTAQNTGELFF; clone size: .; J gene: TRBJ2-2; V gene: TRBV6-5
CDR3 protein: CASSRDRGTEAFF; clone size: .; J gene: TRBJ1-1; V gene: TRBV5-6
CDR3 protein: CASSLGGADTQYF; clone size: .; J gene: TRBJ2-3; V gene: TRBV5-1
CDR3 protein: CASSEVYPIYAGYGYTF; clone size: .; J gene: TRBJ1-2; V gene: TRBV6-1